Described below is a single TCR beta chain sequence and its context. The study drew participants aged about 18 to 90 years from fewer than 30 US areas. Recovery meant two consecutive negative NP/OP PCR tests, professional clearance, or resolved symptoms. This specimen comes from a study of blood T cell repertoires in COVID-19. Background on the study: T cells, B-cell-depleted T cells, or PBMCs provided the cDNA or gDNA that served as material.

Deletions cut 3 bases from V and 5 bases from J, with 8 bases between. Per germline, CDR1 KGHSH and CDR2 LQKENI. The CDR3 extends over 13 amino acids. As handled by the study authors: From reference gene primer amplification, estimates of nucleated cell counts were derived. Data came from immunoSEQ multiplex PCR; TCRdb stores just in-frame clones and leaves some out. Clonal size and the V and J genes are those of that table, whereas D and trimming came from the DNA. The table includes around 300,000 clones, around 86% detected once. The sequencing input was PBMCs or T cells enriched from blood (not recorded which). The receptor comes from a woman in her 40s who had recovered from COVID-19. The chain combines TRBV18 with TRBJ1-5, with a possible D match to TRBD1 (5 bases). CDR3 region: CASSPTVDQPQHF. The CDR3, as DNA: TGTGCCAGCTCACCGACAGTAGATCAGCCCCAGCATTTT. Drawing the rest from reference TRBV18 and TRBJ1-5, the complete variable domain is NAGVMQNPRHLVRRRGQEARLRCSPMKGHSHVYWYRQLPEEGLKFMVYLQKENIIDESGMPKERFSAEFPKEGPSILRIQQVVRGDSAAYFCASSPTVDQPQHFGDGTRLSIL.